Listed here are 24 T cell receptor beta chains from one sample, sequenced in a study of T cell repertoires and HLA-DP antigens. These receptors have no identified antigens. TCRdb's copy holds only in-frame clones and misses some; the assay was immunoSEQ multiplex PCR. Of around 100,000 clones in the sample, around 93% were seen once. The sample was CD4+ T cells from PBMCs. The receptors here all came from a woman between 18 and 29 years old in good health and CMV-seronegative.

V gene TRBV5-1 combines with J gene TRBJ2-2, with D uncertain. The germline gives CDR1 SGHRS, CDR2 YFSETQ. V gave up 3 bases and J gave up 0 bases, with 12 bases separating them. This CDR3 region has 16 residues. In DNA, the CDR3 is TGCGCCAGCAGCTCGTCAGCCCGAACGAACACCGGGGAGCTGTTTTTT. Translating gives CASSSSARTNTGELFF.

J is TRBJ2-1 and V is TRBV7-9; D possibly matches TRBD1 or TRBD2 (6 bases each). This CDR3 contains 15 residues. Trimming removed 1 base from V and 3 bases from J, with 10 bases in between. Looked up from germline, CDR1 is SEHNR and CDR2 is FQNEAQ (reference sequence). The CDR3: CASSLGGGGYNEQFF. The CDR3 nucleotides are TGTGCCAGCAGCTTAGGAGGGGGAGGCTACAATGAGCAGTTCTTC.

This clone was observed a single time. In DNA form, the CDR3 reads TGTGCCAGCAGTTTAGGGCAGGCTGGTCAGCCCCAGCATTTT. Its translation: CASSLGQAGQPQHF. This chain joins TRBV28 and TRBJ1-5; no clear D. Germline CDR1 and CDR2: MDHEN and SYDVKM. The CDR3 loop spans 14 amino acids. V was trimmed by 2 bases and J by 6 bases, leaving 11 bases between them.

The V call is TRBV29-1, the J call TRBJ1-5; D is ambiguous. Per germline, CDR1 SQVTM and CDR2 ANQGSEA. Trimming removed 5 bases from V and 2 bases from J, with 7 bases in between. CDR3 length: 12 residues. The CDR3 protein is CSVSGGNQPQHF. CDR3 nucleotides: TGCAGCGTTTCAGGTGGCAATCAGCCCCAGCATTTT. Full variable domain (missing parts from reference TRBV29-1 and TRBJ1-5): SAVISQKPSRDICQRGTSLTIQCQVDSQVTMMFWYRQQPGQSLTLIATANQGSEATYESGFVIDKFPISRPNLTFSTLTVSNMSPEDSSIYLCSVSGGNQPQHFGDGTRLSIL.

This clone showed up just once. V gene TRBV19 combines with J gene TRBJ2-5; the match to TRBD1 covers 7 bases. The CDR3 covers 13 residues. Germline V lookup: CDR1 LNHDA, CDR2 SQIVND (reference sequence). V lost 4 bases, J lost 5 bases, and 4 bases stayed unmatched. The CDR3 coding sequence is TGTGCCAGTAGTACAGGGGGTGATGAGACCCAGTACTTC. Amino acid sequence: CASSTGGDETQYF.

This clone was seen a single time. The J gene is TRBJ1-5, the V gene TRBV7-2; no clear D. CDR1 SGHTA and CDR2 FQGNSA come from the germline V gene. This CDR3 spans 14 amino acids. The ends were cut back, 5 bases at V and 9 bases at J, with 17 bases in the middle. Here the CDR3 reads CASSLEGPRGPQHF. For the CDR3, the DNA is TGTGCCAGCAGCCTAGAGGGCCCACGAGGGCCCCAGCATTTT.

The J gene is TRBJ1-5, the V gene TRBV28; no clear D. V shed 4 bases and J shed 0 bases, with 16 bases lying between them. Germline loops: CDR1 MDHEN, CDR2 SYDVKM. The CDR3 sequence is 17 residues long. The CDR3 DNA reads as TGTGCCAGCAGTTCCCGTGGAAGACTATATAGCAATCAGCCCCAGCATTTT. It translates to CASSSRGRLYSNQPQHF.

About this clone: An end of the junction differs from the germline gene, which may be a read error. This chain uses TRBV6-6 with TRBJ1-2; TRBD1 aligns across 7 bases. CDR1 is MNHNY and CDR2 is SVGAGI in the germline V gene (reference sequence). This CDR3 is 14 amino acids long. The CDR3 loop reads CASRERQGDYGYTF. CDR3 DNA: TGTGCCAGCAGGGAAAGACAGGGAGACTACGGCTACACCTTC.

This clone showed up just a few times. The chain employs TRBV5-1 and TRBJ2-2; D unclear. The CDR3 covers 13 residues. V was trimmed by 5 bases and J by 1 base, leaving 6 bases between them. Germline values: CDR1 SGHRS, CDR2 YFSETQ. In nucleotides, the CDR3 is TGCGCCAGCAGTAGACAGAACACCGGGGAGCTGTTTTTT. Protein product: CASSRQNTGELFF.

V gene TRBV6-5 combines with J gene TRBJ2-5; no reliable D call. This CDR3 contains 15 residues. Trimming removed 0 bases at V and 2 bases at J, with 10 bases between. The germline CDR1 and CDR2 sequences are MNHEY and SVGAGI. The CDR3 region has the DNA TGTGCCAGCAGTTACTCGAAGAATAATCAAGAGACCCAGTACTTC. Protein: CASSYSKNNQETQYF.

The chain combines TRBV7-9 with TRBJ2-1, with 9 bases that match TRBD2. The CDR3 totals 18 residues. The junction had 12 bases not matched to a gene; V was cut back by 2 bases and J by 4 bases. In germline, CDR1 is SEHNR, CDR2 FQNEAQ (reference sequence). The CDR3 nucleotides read TGTGCCAGCAGCTTACCTAGCGGGACTGCGAGGGTGTACAATGAGCAGTTCTTC. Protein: CASSLPSGTARVYNEQFF.

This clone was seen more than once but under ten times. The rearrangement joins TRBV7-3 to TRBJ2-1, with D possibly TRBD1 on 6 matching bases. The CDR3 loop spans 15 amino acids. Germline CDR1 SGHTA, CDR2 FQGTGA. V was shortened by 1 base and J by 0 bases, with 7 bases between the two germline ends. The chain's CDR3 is CASSLMDSSYNEQFF. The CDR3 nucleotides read TGTGCCAGCAGCTTAATGGACAGCTCCTACAATGAGCAGTTCTTC.

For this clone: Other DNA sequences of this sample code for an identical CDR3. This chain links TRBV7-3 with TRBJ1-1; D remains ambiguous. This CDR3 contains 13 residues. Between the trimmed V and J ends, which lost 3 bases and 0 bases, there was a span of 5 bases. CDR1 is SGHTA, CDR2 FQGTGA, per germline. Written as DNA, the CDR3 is TGTGCCAGCAGCTTGACCTTGAACACTGAAGCTTTCTTT. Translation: CASSLTLNTEAFF.

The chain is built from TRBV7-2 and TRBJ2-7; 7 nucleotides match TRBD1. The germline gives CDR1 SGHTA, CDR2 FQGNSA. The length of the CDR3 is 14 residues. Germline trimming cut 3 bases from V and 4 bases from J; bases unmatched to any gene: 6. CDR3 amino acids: CASSFRAGGYEQYV. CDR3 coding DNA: TGTGCCAGCAGCTTTCGGGCAGGGGGATACGAGCAGTACGTC.

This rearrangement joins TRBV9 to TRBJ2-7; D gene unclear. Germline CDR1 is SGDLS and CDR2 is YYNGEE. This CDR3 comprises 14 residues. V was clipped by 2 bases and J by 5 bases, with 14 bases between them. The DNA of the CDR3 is TGTGCCAGCAGCGTCGGACCCAGGACCCACGAGCAGTACTTC. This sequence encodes CASSVGPRTHEQYF.

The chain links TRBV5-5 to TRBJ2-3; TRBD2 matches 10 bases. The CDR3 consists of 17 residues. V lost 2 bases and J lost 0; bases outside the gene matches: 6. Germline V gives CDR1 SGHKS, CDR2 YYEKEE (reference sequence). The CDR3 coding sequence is TGTGCCAGCAGCTTCCAGCGGGAGGGCCCTAGCACAGATACGCAGTATTTT. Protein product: CASSFQREGPSTDTQYF.

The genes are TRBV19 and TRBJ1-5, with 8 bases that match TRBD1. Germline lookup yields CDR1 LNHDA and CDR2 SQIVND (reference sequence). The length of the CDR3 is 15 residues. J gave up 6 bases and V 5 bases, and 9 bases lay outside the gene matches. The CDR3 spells CASSPRTGSGQPQHF. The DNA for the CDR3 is TGTGCCAGTAGTCCGAGGACAGGGAGCGGTCAGCCCCAGCATTTT.

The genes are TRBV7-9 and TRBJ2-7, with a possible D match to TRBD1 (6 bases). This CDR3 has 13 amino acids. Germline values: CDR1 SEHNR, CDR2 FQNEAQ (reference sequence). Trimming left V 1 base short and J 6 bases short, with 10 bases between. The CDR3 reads CASSLEGGREQYF. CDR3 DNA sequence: TGTGCCAGCAGCTTAGAAGGGGGTCGCGAGCAGTACTTC.

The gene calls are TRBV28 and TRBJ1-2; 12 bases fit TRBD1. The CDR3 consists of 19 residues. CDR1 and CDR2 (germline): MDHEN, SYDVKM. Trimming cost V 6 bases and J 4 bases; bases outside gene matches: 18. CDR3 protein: CASSQKGTGGATLSYGYTF. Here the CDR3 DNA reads TGTGCCAGCAGCCAAAAAGGGACAGGGGGCGCGACGTTGTCCTATGGCTACACCTTC.

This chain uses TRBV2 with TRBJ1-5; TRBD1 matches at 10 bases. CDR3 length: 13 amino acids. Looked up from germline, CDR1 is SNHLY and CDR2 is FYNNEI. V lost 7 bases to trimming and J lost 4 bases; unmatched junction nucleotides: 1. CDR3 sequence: CASKGQGNQPQHF. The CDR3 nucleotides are TGTGCCAGCAAGGGACAGGGGAATCAGCCCCAGCATTTT.

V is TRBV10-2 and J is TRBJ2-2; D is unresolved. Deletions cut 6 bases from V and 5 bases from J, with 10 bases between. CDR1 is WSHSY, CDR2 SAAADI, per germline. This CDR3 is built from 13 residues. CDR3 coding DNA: TGCGCCAGCAGCTCCCGACAAACCGGGGAGCTGTTTTTT. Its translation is CASSSRQTGELFF.

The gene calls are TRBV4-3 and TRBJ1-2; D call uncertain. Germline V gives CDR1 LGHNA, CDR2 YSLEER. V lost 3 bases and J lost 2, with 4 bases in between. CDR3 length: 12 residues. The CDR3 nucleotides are TGCGCCAGCAGCCAGCAGAACTATGGCTACACCTTC. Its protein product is CASSQQNYGYTF.

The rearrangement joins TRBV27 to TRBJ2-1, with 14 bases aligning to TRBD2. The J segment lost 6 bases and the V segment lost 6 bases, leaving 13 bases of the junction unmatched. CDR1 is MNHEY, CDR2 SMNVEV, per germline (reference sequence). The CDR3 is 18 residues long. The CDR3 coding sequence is TGTGCCAGCAGGGGGACTAGCGGGAGTCTTGGGGTTTCCAATGAGCAGTTCTTC. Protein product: CASRGTSGSLGVSNEQFF.

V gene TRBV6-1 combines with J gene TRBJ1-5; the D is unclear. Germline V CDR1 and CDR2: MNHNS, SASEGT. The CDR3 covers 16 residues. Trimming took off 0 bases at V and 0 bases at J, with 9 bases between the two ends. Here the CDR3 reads CASSEAPGNSNQPQHF. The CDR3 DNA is TGTGCCAGCAGTGAAGCGCCAGGTAATAGCAATCAGCCCCAGCATTTT.